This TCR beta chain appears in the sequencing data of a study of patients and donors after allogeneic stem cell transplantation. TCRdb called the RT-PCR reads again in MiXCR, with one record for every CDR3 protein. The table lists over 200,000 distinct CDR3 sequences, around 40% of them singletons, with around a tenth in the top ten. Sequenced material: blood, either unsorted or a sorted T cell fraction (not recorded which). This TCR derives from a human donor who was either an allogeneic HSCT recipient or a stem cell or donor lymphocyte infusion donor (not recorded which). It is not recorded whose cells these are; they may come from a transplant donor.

The CDR3 region is CSAAGFYEQYF. CDR3 coding DNA: TGCAGTGCGGCTGGGTTCTACGAGCAGTACTTC. The genes are TRBV20-1 and TRBJ2-7; unclear D gene. V was shortened by 6 bases and J by 3 bases, with 9 bases between the two germline ends. Germline-derived CDR1 and CDR2 are DFQATT and SNEGSKA (reference sequence). The CDR3 has 11 residues.